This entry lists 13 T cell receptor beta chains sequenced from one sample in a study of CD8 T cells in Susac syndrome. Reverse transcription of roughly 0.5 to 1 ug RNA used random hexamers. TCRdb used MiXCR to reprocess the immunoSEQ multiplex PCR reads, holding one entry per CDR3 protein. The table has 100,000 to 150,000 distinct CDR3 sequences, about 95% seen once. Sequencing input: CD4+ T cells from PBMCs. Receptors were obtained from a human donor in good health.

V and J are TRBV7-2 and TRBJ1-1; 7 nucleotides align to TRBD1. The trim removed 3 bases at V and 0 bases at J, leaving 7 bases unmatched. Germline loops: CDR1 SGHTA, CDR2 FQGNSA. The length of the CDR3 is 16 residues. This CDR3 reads CASSFLQGVMNTEAFF. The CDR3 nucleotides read TGTGCCAGCAGCTTCCTTCAGGGGGTAATGAACACTGAAGCTTTCTTT.

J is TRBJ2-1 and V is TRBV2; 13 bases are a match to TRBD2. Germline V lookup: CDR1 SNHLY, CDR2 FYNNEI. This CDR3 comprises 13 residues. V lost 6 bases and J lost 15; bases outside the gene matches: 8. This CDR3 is CASSATSGRVAFF. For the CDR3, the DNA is TGTGCCAGCAGCGCCACTAGCGGGAGGGTCGCGTTCTTC.

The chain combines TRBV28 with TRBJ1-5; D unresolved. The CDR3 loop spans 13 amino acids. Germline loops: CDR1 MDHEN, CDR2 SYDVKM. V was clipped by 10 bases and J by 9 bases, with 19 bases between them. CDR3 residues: CAIRPSSRGPQHF. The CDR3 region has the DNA TGTGCCATCAGACCCTCGTCGCGAGGGCCCCAGCATTTT.

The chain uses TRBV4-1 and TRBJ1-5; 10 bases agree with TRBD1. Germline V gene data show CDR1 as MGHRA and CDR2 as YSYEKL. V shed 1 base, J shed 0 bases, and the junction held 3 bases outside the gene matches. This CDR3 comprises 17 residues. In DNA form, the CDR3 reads TGCGCCAGCAGCCAAGGGACAGGGGGGAGTAGCAATCAGCCCCAGCATTTT. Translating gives CASSQGTGGSSNQPQHF.

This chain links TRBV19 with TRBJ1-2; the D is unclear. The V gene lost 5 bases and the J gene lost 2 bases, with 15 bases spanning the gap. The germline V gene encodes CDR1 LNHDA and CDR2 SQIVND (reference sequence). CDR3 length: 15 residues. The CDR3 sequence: CASSPYSDGNYGYTF. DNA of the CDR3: TGTGCCAGTAGTCCCTACTCCGACGGAAACTATGGCTACACCTTC.

CDR3 sequence: CASSLPTGYGYTF. CDR3 nucleotide sequence: TGTGCCAGCAGCCTACCGACGGGTTATGGCTACACCTTC. The chain carries TRBV3-1 and TRBJ1-2; D gene uncertain. Trimming left V 4 bases short and J 5 bases short, with 11 bases between. The CDR3 has 13 amino acids. CDR1 LGHDT and CDR2 YNNKEL come from the germline V gene (reference sequence).

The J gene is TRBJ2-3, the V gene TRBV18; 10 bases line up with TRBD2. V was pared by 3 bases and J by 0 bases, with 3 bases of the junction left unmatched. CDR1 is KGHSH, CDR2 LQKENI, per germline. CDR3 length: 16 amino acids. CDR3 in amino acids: CASSPGLAASTDTQYF. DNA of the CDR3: TGTGCCAGCTCACCTGGACTAGCGGCTAGCACAGATACGCAGTATTTT.

The CDR3 region is CASSSQQGVAEAFF. CDR3 nucleotides: TGTGCCAGCAGCTCCCAACAGGGAGTAGCTGAAGCTTTCTTT. The chain links TRBV7-9 to TRBJ1-1; the D gene is possibly TRBD1 (6 bases). Looked up from germline, CDR1 is SEHNR and CDR2 is FQNEAQ (reference sequence). The CDR3 contains 14 residues. With 4 bases removed from V and 6 bases from J, the gap between germline ends came to 15 bases. The variable domain in full, completed from reference TRBV7-9 and TRBJ1-1, reads DTGVSQNPRHKITKRGQNVTFRCDPISEHNRLYWYRQTLGQGPEFLTYFQNEAQLEKSRLLSDRFSAERPKGSFSTLEIQRTEQGDSAMYLCASSSQQGVAEAFFGQGTRLTVV.

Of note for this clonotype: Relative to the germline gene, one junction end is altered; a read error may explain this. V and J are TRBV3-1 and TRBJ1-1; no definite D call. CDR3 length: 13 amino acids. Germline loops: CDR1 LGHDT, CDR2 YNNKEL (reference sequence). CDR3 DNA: TGTGCCAGCAGCCCTATGATGAATACTGAAGCTTTCTTT. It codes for CASSPMMNTEAFF.

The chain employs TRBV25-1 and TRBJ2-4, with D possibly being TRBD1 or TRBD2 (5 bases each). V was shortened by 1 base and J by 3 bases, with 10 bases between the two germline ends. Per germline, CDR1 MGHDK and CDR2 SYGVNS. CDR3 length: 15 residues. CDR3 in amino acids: CASSEFGGSKNIQYF. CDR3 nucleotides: TGTGCCAGCAGTGAATTTGGGGGAAGCAAAAACATTCAGTACTTC.

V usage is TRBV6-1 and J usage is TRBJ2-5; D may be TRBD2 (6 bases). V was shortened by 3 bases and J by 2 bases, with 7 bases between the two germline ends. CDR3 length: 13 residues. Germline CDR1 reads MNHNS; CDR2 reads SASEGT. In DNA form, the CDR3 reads TGTGCCAGCAGTGAGGGAGGACAAGAGACCCAGTACTTC. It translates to CASSEGGQETQYF.

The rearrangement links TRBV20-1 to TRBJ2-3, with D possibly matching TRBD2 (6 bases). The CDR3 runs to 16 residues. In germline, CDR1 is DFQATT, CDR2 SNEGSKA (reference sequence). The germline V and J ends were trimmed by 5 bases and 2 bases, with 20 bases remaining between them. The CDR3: CSAPQSGGGPTDTQYF. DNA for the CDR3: TGCAGTGCTCCCCAGAGTGGGGGAGGACCCACAGATACGCAGTATTTT.

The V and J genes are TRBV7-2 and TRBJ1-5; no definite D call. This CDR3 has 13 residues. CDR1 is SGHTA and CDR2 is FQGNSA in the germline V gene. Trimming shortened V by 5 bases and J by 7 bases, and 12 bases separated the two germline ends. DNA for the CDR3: TGTGCCAGCAGCCCAGAGTTTTGGCAGCCCCAGCATTTT. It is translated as CASSPEFWQPQHF.